This T cell receptor beta chain was documented in a study of blood T cell repertoires in COVID-19. About the study: T cells, B-cell-depleted T cells, or PBMCs provided the cDNA or gDNA that served as material.

This table comes from immunoSEQ multiplex PCR, and its TCRdb copy is limited to in-frame clones, with some not included. The table lists about 100,000 clones, 80% to 90% of them singletons. This sequence was found in a man older than 75 with acute or convalescent COVID-19. The sample taken for sequencing was peripheral blood.

The CDR3 DNA is TGCGCCAGCAGCTCCTCGACAGGATGGGGCACAGATACGCAGTATTTT. Its protein is CASSSSTGWGTDTQYF. The chain has TRBV5-1 and TRBJ2-3; the D gene is possibly TRBD1 (6 bases). This CDR3 contains 16 residues. Germline-derived CDR1 and CDR2 are SGHRS and YFSETQ. Deletions cut 3 bases from V and 1 base from J, with 15 bases between.